These 23 T cell receptor beta chains share one sample of origin, sequenced in a study of T cell clones after liver transplantation. Profiling relied on immunoSEQ multiplex PCR, and the TCRdb table lists in-frame clones only, not all of them. The sample holds tens of thousands of clones, more than 65% seen once. Material: CD8+ T cells from blood, obtained less than 70 months after liver transplant. Every receptor here comes from a human patient who received a liver transplant. Some T cells may be provided by the graft donor.

The V and J genes are TRBV19 and TRBJ1-1; the match to TRBD1 covers 8 bases. The CDR3 contains 13 residues. Germline V gene data show CDR1 as LNHDA and CDR2 as SQIVND (reference sequence). Trimming cost V 5 bases and J 9 bases; bases outside gene matches: 8. As DNA, the CDR3 is TGTGCCAGTAGTCCGTGGACAGGGCTTCAAGCTTTCTTT. It is translated as CASSPWTGLQAFF.

V usage is TRBV16 and J usage is TRBJ2-5; the match to TRBD1 covers 12 bases. Trimming at V came to 3 bases and at J to 5 bases, leaving 4 bases not matched to a gene. The CDR3 totals 15 residues. Germline loops: CDR1 KGHSY, CDR2 FQNENV. The CDR3 nucleotides are TGTGCCAGCAGCCAGGGACAGGGGGCGATGGAGACCCAGTACTTC. This sequence encodes CASSQGQGAMETQYF. The whole variable domain, filled in from reference TRBV16 and TRBJ2-5, reads GEEVAQTPKHLVRGEGQKAKLYCAPIKGHSYVFWYQQVLKNEFKFLISFQNENVFDETGMPKERFSAKCLPNSPCSLEIQATKLEDSAVYFCASSQGQGAMETQYFGPGTRLLVL.

This clone was observed a handful of times. V usage is TRBV7-9 and J usage is TRBJ1-6; 8 bases fit TRBD1. The CDR3 is 15 residues long. V lost 5 bases to trimming and J lost 6 bases; unmatched junction nucleotides: 6. CDR1 is SEHNR and CDR2 is FQNEAQ in the germline V gene (reference sequence). The CDR3 is CASSPRTGSNSPLHF. The CDR3 region has the DNA TGTGCCAGCAGCCCAAGGACAGGGAGTAATTCACCCCTCCACTTT.

The chain couples TRBV19 to TRBJ2-2; no clear D. Germline V gives CDR1 LNHDA, CDR2 SQIVND (reference sequence). V lost 6 bases and J 3 bases, leaving 11 bases between the germline ends. The CDR3 consists of 14 residues. CDR3 loop: CASRGRPYTGELFF. The CDR3, as DNA: TGTGCCAGTAGAGGGCGGCCTTACACCGGGGAGCTGTTTTTT.

In this sample, this clone turned up a few times. The chain has TRBV6-5 and TRBJ1-1, with D uncertain. This CDR3 comprises 14 residues. Between the trimmed V and J ends, which lost 2 bases and 0 bases, there was a span of 7 bases. CDR1 MNHEY and CDR2 SVGAGI come from the germline V gene. The DNA for the CDR3 is TGTGCCAGCAGTTACACGGGTTTGAACACTGAAGCTTTCTTT. Translating it yields CASSYTGLNTEAFF.

The chain joins TRBV27 to TRBJ2-3; D may be TRBD2 (5 bases). The CDR3 contains 14 residues. Trimming took off 8 bases at V and 0 bases at J, with 12 bases between the two ends. Germline CDR1 reads MNHEY; CDR2 reads SMNVEV (reference sequence). CDR3 in amino acids: CASLSGMSTDTQYF. DNA of the CDR3: TGTGCCAGCTTATCCGGGATGAGCACAGATACGCAGTATTTT.

The rearrangement links TRBV18 to TRBJ1-4; TRBD1 aligns across 7 bases. After removal of 4 bases from V and 3 bases from J, the junction contained 8 bases not matched to a gene. This CDR3 is 16 amino acids long. In germline, CDR1 is KGHSH, CDR2 LQKENI. The CDR3 nucleotides are TGTGCCAGCTCACTAACCACAGGGGCGGCTAATGAAAAACTGTTTTTT. It translates to CASSLTTGAANEKLFF.

The V and J genes are TRBV11-3 and TRBJ2-1, with D perhaps TRBD1 (5 bases). Trimming took off 1 base at V and 6 bases at J, with 10 bases between the two ends. Germline CDR1 SGHNT, CDR2 YENEEA. The CDR3 totals 14 residues. The CDR3 nucleotides read TGTGCCAGCAGCTTAGCAAGGGGATTCAATGAGCAGTTCTTC. It translates to CASSLARGFNEQFF.

The chain links TRBV6-6 to TRBJ2-7; the match to TRBD1 covers 8 bases. This CDR3 has 15 residues. Trimming cost V 0 bases and J 2 bases; bases outside gene matches: 3. The germline CDR1 and CDR2 sequences are MNHNY and SVGAGI (reference sequence). The CDR3 loop is CASSYSRTGTYEQYF. As DNA, the CDR3 is TGTGCCAGCAGTTACTCGCGGACAGGGACCTACGAGCAGTACTTC.

This rearrangement joins TRBV27 to TRBJ2-3; 13 nucleotides match TRBD2. Trimming took 6 bases from V and 7 from J; bases not matched to a gene: 4. Germline lookup yields CDR1 MNHEY and CDR2 SMNVEV (reference sequence). The CDR3 length is 14 residues. The CDR3: CASRLAGGPNTQYF. For the CDR3, the DNA is TGTGCCAGCAGACTAGCGGGGGGGCCGAATACGCAGTATTTT.

This clone rates as medium-sized. The chain joins TRBV30 to TRBJ1-2, with D unclear. The germline V gene has CDR1 GTSNPN and CDR2 SVGIG (reference sequence). There are 20 residues in the CDR3. V was clipped by 7 bases and J by 0 bases, with 33 bases between them. The CDR3 sequence is CALLTAAGRSGVFSNYGYTF. CDR3 DNA sequence: TGTGCCTTGCTGACCGCGGCGGGAAGGTCAGGAGTATTTTCTAACTATGGCTACACCTTC.

V usage is TRBV2 and J usage is TRBJ1-5; TRBD1 matches 7 bases. V trimming: 4 bases; J trimming: 4 bases; junction bases outside the gene matches: 7. The CDR3 runs to 15 residues. CDR1 and CDR2 (germline): SNHLY, FYNNEI. CDR3 amino acids: CASSVDRAENQPQHF. In nucleotides, the CDR3 is TGTGCCAGCAGTGTCGACAGGGCGGAAAATCAGCCCCAGCATTTT. The variable domain in full, completed from reference TRBV2 and TRBJ1-5, reads EPEVTQTPSHQVTQMGQEVILRCVPISNHLYFYWYRQILGQKVEFLVSFYNNEISEKSEIFDDQFSVERPDGSNFTLKIRSTKLEDSAMYFCASSVDRAENQPQHFGDGTRLSIL.

This chain uses TRBV28 with TRBJ1-2; 8 nucleotides agree with TRBD1. J gave up 7 bases and V 5 bases, and 6 bases lay outside the gene matches. The length of the CDR3 is 13 residues. Germline CDR1 is MDHEN and CDR2 is SYDVKM. The CDR3 nucleotides read TGTGCCAGCAGTCAACAGGGGGACGGTGGCTACACCTTC. Amino acids: CASSQQGDGGYTF.

V usage is TRBV2 and J usage is TRBJ2-7; perhaps TRBD1 as D (8 bases). V lost 8 bases and J lost 2, with 16 bases in between. This CDR3 contains 14 residues. Germline loops: CDR1 SNHLY, CDR2 FYNNEI. The CDR3 sequence: CASGGGDRTYEQYF. In nucleotides, the CDR3 is TGTGCCAGCGGAGGGGGGGACAGGACCTACGAGCAGTACTTC.

This clone was observed a single time. V and J are TRBV6-5 and TRBJ2-7; D might be TRBD1 (7 bases). Looked up from germline, CDR1 is MNHEY and CDR2 is SVGAGI. Trimming left V 0 bases short and J 3 bases short, with 12 bases between. This CDR3 is built from 15 residues. CDR3 residues: CASSYSPGGGYEQYF. The CDR3 DNA is TGTGCCAGCAGTTACTCTCCAGGGGGAGGCTACGAGCAGTACTTC.

The gene calls are TRBV18 and TRBJ2-1; TRBD2 agrees at 14 bases. The V gene end was trimmed by 6 bases and the J gene end by 2 bases; junction bases not matched to a gene: 9. Germline assignment: CDR1 KGHSH and CDR2 LQKENI. CDR3 length: 18 amino acids. The CDR3 DNA reads TGTGCCAGCTCCCCCGGGACTAGCGGGGGCTATCCCTACAATGAGCAGTTCTTC. This gives the protein CASSPGTSGGYPYNEQFF.

This clone was counted between two and nine times. The chain recombines TRBV3-1 (or the pseudogene TRBV3-2) with TRBJ1-2; D is undetermined. This CDR3 has 9 residues. The germline gives CDR1 LGHDT, CDR2 YNNKEL (reference sequence). V lost 4 bases and J lost 10, with 4 bases in between. CDR3 nucleotides: TGTGCCAGCAGCCCCCCCTACACCTTC. Translated: CASSPPYTF.

The chain couples TRBV28 to TRBJ2-2; 11 bases fit TRBD1. The CDR3 is made up of 19 amino acids. Losses at the gene ends were 4 bases for V and 0 bases for J; bases not matched to a gene: 10. CDR1 and CDR2 (germline): MDHEN, SYDVKM. The CDR3 DNA reads TGTGCCAGCAGTTCACCCGGGACAGGGGGGACAACGAACACCGGGGAGCTGTTTTTT. This sequence encodes CASSSPGTGGTTNTGELFF. Based on the CDR3 plus reference TRBV28 and TRBJ2-2, the full variable domain is DVKVTQSSRYLVKRTGEKVFLECVQDMDHENMFWYRQDPGLGLRLIYFSYDVKMKEKGDIPEGYSVSREKKERFSLILESASTNQTSMYLCASSSPGTGGTTNTGELFFGEGSRLTVL.

The rearrangement links TRBV11-2 to TRBJ2-2, with no clear D. The CDR3 loop spans 14 amino acids. Between the trimmed V and J ends, which lost 1 base and 7 bases, there was a span of 10 bases. Germline values: CDR1 SGHAT, CDR2 FQNNGV. DNA for the CDR3: TGTGCCAGCAGCTTAGCGGGCAGCCTCGGGGAGCTGTTTTTT. The encoded protein is CASSLAGSLGELFF. The complete variable domain, with remaining parts taken from reference TRBV11-2 and TRBJ2-2, reads EAGVAQSPRYKIIEKRQSVAFWCNPISGHATLYWYQQILGQGPKLLIQFQNNGVVDDSQLPKDRFSAERLKGVDSTLKIQPAKLEDSAVYLCASSLAGSLGELFFGEGSRLTVL.

The CDR3 sequence: CASSESREGFNYGYTF. CDR3 bases: TGTGCCAGCAGTGAATCAAGGGAGGGATTTAACTATGGCTACACCTTC. The chain recombines TRBV25-1 with TRBJ1-2; no clear D gene. This CDR3 contains 16 residues. Looked up from germline, CDR1 is MGHDK and CDR2 is SYGVNS. Deletions cut 1 base from V and 1 base from J, with 13 bases between.

The chain joins TRBV9 to TRBJ2-3; 13 nucleotides agree with TRBD2. The length of the CDR3 is 17 residues. J was trimmed by 6 bases and V by 0 bases; bases with no gene match: 7. Germline V lookup: CDR1 SGDLS, CDR2 YYNGEE. The CDR3 coding sequence is TGTGCCAGCAGCGTAGAGGGGACTAGCGGGGTCAGGGATACGCAGTATTTT. Protein sequence: CASSVEGTSGVRDTQYF.

The chain combines TRBV10-1 with TRBJ2-2; 12 bases agree with TRBD2. Trimming removed 0 bases from V and 6 bases from J; junction bases left unmatched: 5. Germline CDR1 and CDR2: WNHNN and SYGVQD (reference sequence). The CDR3 has 17 amino acids. CDR3 DNA sequence: TGCGCCAGCAGTGAGTCCCTAGCGGGGGGGCCGGCCGGGGAGCTGTTTTTT. Its translation is CASSESLAGGPAGELFF.

The chain has TRBV10-1 and TRBJ2-1, with TRBD1 matching over 8 bases. V lost 6 bases to trimming and J lost 5 bases; unmatched junction nucleotides: 12. The CDR3 is 16 residues long. Looked up from germline, CDR1 is WNHNN and CDR2 is SYGVQD (reference sequence). The CDR3 DNA reads as TGCGCCAGCAGCACATCCCGGACAGGGAGGAACAATGAGCAGTTCTTC. Its protein is CASSTSRTGRNNEQFF.